This TCR beta chain was sequenced during a study of monozygotic twins with inflammatory bowel disease. The CDR3 spans 16 residues. From germline, CDR1 is DFQATT and CDR2 SNEGSKA (reference sequence). TCRdb reanalyzed the 5' RACE reads and collapses them to one entry per CDR3 protein, without DNA. The sample has around 150,000 distinct CDR3 sequences. Sequenced material: blood. The receptor was derived from a human donor with ulcerative colitis or Crohn's disease, or a healthy co-twin of an affected twin (not recorded which). The chain is built from TRBV20-1 and TRBJ2-2; TCRdb lists TRBD1, though no DNA is available to test this call. CDR3 loop: CSARDHRGGGTGELFF.